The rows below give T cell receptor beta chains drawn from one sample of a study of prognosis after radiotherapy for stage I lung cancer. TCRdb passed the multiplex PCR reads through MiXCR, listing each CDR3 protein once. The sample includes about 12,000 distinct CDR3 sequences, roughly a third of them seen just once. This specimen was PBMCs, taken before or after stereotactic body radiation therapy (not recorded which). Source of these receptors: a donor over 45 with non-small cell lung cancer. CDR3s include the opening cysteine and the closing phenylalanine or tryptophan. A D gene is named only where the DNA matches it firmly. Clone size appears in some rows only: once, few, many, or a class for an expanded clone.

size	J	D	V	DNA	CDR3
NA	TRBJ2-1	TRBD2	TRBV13	TGTGCCAGCAGCTTAGGCGCCCCGGGACTAGCCAATGAGCAGTTCTTC	CASSLGAPGLANEQFF
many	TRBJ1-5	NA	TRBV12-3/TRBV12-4	TGTGCCAGCAGCCCTAGGACAGCTCTCAATCAGCCCCAGCATTTT	CASSPRTALNQPQHF
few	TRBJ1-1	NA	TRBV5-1	TGCGCCAGCAGCCTCACAGGGCGGGACACTGAAGCTTTCTTT	CASSLTGRDTEAFF
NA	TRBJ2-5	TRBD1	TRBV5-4	TGTGCCAGCAGCACCTTAAACCGGGACAGGGGAGAGACCCAGTACTTC	CASSTLNRDRGETQYF
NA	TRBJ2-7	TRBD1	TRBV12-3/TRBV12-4	TGTGCCAGCAGTTCACGGGACAGGGGGCGGGACGAGCAGTACTTC	CASSSRDRGRDEQYF
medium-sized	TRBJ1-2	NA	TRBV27	TGTGCCAGCAGTAGGACCGTTGGGTATGGCTACACCTTC	CASSRTVGYGYTF
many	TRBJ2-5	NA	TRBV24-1	TGTGCCACCAGTGACCGGACAGGGAGGGCTTGGGAGACCCAGTACTTC	CATSDRTGRAWETQYF
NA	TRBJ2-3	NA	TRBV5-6	TGTGCCAGCAGCCTGACCCACGGGGTCAGCACAGATACGCAGTATTTT	CASSLTHGVSTDTQYF
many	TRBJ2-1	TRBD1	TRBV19	TGTGCCAGTAGTATACGGACAGGGGCAAACAATGAGCAGTTCTTC	CASSIRTGANNEQFF
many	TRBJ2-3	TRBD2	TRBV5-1	TGCGCCAGCACCCTGGGCCAGCGGGGGGGAGATACGCAGTATTTT	CASTLGQRGGDTQYF
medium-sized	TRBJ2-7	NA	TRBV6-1	TGTGCCAGCAGCTTCAGGGGGGAGAACTACGAGCAGTACTTC	CASSFRGENYEQYF
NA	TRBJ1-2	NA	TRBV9	TGTGCCAGGAGCCAGATGGTCGGGGCCAACTATGGCTACACCTTC	CARSQMVGANYGYTF
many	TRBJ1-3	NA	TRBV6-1	TGTGCCAGCAATCTTATACCGGGACTCAAAGTCGGAAACACCATATATTTT	CASNLIPGLKVGNTIYF
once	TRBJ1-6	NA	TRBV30	TGTGCCTGGAGTGGTCGGTCAGGGAATTCACCCCTCCACTTT	CAWSGRSGNSPLHF
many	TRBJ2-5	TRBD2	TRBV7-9	TGTGCCAGCACCTGGGGGGGGGTTCAAGAGACCCAGTACTTC	CASTWGGVQETQYF
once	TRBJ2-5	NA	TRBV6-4	TGTGCCAGCAGTTACGAGACAGGGAAGGGGGGTGAGATGGCCCAGTACTTC	CASSYETGKGGEMAQYF
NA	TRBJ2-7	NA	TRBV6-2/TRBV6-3	TGTGCCAGAGGCCTTTTGAGTGGTCAGAGCGAGCAGTACTTC	CARGLLSGQSEQYF
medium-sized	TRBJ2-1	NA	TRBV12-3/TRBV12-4	TGTGCCAGCAGCCTCTCCTGGGAGGCTGAGCAGTTCTTC	CASSLSWEAEQFF
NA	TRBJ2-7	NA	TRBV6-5	TGTGCCAGCAGTTACGGGCTAGCGACGTACGAGCAGTACTTC	CASSYGLATYEQYF
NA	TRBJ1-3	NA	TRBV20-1	TGCAGTGCCTACACCGATCGAGGGGGAGTCTATGGAAACACCATATATTTT	CSAYTDRGGVYGNTIYF
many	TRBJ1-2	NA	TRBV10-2	TGCGCCAGCAGTCCGGCTAGTCCTAGCACCATCCGTTATGGCTACACCTTC	CASSPASPSTIRYGYTF
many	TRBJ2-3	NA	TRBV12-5	TGTGCTAGTGGTGGCAAGACAGGGCGGGGGGATACGCAGTATTTT	CASGGKTGRGDTQYF
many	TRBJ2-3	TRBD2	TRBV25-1	TGTGCCAGCAGTGCCCTTATAACTAGCGGGGGCCGGTCTAGCACAGATACGCAGTATTTT	CASSALITSGGRSSTDTQYF
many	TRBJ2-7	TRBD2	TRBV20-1	TGCAGTGCCCTAGGGCTAGCGGGATCCTACGAGCAGTACTTC	CSALGLAGSYEQYF
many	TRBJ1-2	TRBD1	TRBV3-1	TGTGCCAGCAGCCAAGAAGAAGACAGGGATGGCTACACCTTC	CASSQEEDRDGYTF
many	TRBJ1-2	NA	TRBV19	TGTGCCAGTAGTATCGGAAGGGATCGGTCTGGCTACACCTTC	CASSIGRDRSGYTF
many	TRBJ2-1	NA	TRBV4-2	TGTGCCAGCAGCCAAGAGGGGACGAACGTTTACAATGAGCAGTTCTTC	CASSQEGTNVYNEQFF
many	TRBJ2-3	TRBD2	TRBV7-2	TGTGCCAGCAGCCTAGCGGGAGGTCAAACAGATACGCAGTATTTT	CASSLAGGQTDTQYF
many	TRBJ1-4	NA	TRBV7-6	TGTGCCAGCAGCTCTGGATCGGCAGGGGCGGGGAATGAAAAACTGTTTTTT	CASSSGSAGAGNEKLFF
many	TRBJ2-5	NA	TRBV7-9	TGTGCCAGCAGCTTATTTGGAGGAGGAGAGACCCAGTACTTC	CASSLFGGGETQYF
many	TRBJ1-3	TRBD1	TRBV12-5	TGTGCTAGTGGTTTGGTAACTGCTTTATGGGACAGGTCTGGAAACACCATATATTTT	CASGLVTALWDRSGNTIYF
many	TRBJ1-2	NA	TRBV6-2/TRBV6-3	TGTGCCAGCGGAACGGGTTATGGCTACACCTTC	CASGTGYGYTF
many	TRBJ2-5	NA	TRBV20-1	TGCAGTGCCCCGGGCGGGCCGGAGACCCAGTACTTC	CSAPGGPETQYF
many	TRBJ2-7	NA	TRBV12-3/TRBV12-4	TGTGCCAGCAGTTTCGGCCAGGGGATCGACGAGCAGTACTTC	CASSFGQGIDEQYF
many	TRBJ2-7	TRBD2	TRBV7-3	TGTGCCAGCATGGCTAGCGGGAGTATCGACGAGCAGTACTTC	CASMASGSIDEQYF
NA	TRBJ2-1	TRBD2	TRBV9	TGTGCCAGCAGCGCGACTAGCTGGATGTATGAGCAGTTCTTC	CASSATSWMYEQFF
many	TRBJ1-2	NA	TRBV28	TGTGCCAGCAGTACGGACATCTATGGCTACACCTTC	CASSTDIYGYTF
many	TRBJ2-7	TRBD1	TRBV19	TGTGCCAGTAGGACATTGGGACAGGGGGGATACGAGCAGTACTTC	CASRTLGQGGYEQYF
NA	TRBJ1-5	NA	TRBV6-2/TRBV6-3	TGTGCCAGCAGTTACTCGGGCAGGTACAATCAGCCCCAGCATTTT	CASSYSGRYNQPQHF
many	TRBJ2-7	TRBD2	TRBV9	TGTGCCAGCAGCGTAGGGCTAGCGGGTCCATCCCCTATCGAGCAGTACTTC	CASSVGLAGPSPIEQYF
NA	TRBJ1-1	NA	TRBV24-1	TGTGCCACCAGTGATTTCGCGGGGACTGAAGCTTTCTTT	CATSDFAGTEAFF
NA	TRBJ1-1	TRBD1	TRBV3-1	TGTGCCAGCAGCCAGACAGGGTCGAACACTGAAGCTTTCTTT	CASSQTGSNTEAFF
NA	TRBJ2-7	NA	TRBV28	TGTGCCAGAAGTTTTGGCTTTTCGGGGGCCCGGAATGAGCAGTACTTC	CARSFGFSGARNEQYF
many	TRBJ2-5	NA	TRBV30	TGTGCCTGGAGTTTCGGTAGCGCCCGTGAGACCCAGTACTTC	CAWSFGSARETQYF
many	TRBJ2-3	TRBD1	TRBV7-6	TGTGCTAGCAGCTTAACAGGGGGGACAGATACGCAGTATTTT	CASSLTGGTDTQYF
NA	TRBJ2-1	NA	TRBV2	TGTGCCAGCAGTTACTCCCATGAGCAGTTCTTC	CASSYSHEQFF
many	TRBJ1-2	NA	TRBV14	TGTGCCAGCAGCCGGTCGACATATGGCTACACCTTC	CASSRSTYGYTF
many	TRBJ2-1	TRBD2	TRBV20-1	TGCAGTGCTAGAGATGCGGGAGGAGGCAATGAGCAGTTCTTC	CSARDAGGGNEQFF
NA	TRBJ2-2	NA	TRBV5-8	TGTGCCAGCAGCTTGGTTCCGAACACCGGGGAGCTGTTTTTT	CASSLVPNTGELFF
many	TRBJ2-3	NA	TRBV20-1	TGCAGTATAAAACCGGTGGTCACAGATACGCAGTATTTT	CSIKPVVTDTQYF
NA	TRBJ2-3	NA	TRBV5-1	TGCGCCAGCAGCTTGTTCGGGGTAGGATCCACAGATACGCAGTATTTT	CASSLFGVGSTDTQYF